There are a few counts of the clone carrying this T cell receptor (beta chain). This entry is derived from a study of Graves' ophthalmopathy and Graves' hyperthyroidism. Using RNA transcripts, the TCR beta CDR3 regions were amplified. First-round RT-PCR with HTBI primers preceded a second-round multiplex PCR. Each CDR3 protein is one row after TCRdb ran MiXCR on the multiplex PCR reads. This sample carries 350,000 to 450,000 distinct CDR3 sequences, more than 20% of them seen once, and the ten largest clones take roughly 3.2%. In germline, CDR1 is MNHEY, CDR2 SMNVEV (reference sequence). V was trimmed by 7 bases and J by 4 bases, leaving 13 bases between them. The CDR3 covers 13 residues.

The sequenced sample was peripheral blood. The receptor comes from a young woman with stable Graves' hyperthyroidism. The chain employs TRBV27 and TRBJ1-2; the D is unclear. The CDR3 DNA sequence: TGTGCCAGCACCATGAGGTTAGGCTATGGCTACACCTTC. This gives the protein CASTMRLGYGYTF.